The rows below give T cell receptor beta chains drawn from one sample of a study of CD8 T cells in Susac syndrome. TCRdb recomputed calls from the immunoSEQ multiplex PCR reads with MiXCR, one row per CDR3 protein. The sample consists of some 250,000 distinct CDR3 sequences, approximately 95% of them appearing once. The sequenced sample was CD4+ T cells from PBMCs. These receptors all come from a human donor with Susac syndrome. CDR3s include the opening cysteine and the closing phenylalanine or tryptophan. A D gene is named only where the DNA matches it firmly. Not every row has a clone size; where given, it reads once, few, many or a size class.

j_call: TRBJ1-1; v_call: TRBV3-1; d_call: .; clone_size: .; cdr3_aa: CASSQGQIEAFF; cdr3_nt: TGTGCCAGCAGCCAAGGACAGATTGAAGCTTTCTTT
j_call: TRBJ1-2; v_call: TRBV3-1; d_call: .; clone_size: .; cdr3_aa: CASSQLGSDYGYTF; cdr3_nt: TGTGCCAGCAGCCAACTGGGATCCGACTATGGCTACACCTTC
j_call: TRBJ2-1; v_call: TRBV7-3; d_call: .; clone_size: .; cdr3_aa: CASSPVRDNEQFF; cdr3_nt: TGTGCCAGCAGCCCGGTCCGGGACAATGAGCAGTTCTTC
j_call: TRBJ2-7; v_call: TRBV4-2; d_call: .; clone_size: few; cdr3_aa: CASSQVESEQYF; cdr3_nt: TGTGCCAGCAGCCAAGTTGAAAGCGAGCAGTACTTC
j_call: TRBJ2-1; v_call: TRBV7-8; d_call: TRBD2; clone_size: .; cdr3_aa: CASSLVLANYNEQFF; cdr3_nt: TGTGCCAGCAGCTTAGTACTAGCGAACTACAATGAGCAGTTCTTC
j_call: TRBJ2-5; v_call: TRBV27; d_call: TRBD2; clone_size: .; cdr3_aa: CASSGLGLGETQYF; cdr3_nt: TGTGCCAGCAGCGGACTAGGACTAGGGGAGACCCAGTACTTC
j_call: TRBJ1-4; v_call: TRBV29-1; d_call: .; clone_size: .; cdr3_aa: CSVSSRWDLDPIF; cdr3_nt: TGCAGCGTTTCGTCTCGTTGGGACCTAGACCCCATTTTT
j_call: TRBJ2-5; v_call: TRBV20-1; d_call: TRBD2; clone_size: .; cdr3_aa: CSAIGLAGVEETQYF; cdr3_nt: TGCAGTGCCATCGGACTAGCGGGAGTTGAGGAGACCCAGTACTTC
j_call: TRBJ1-1; v_call: TRBV2; d_call: TRBD1; clone_size: .; cdr3_aa: CASSVQGARLVTEAFF; cdr3_nt: TGTGCCAGCAGTGTACAGGGGGCGCGCCTGGTCACTGAAGCTTTCTTT
j_call: TRBJ1-1; v_call: TRBV28; d_call: .; clone_size: .; cdr3_aa: CASSDGGVNTEAFF; cdr3_nt: TGTGCCAGCAGTGACGGGGGGGTGAACACTGAAGCTTTCTTT
j_call: TRBJ2-6; v_call: TRBV19; d_call: .; clone_size: .; cdr3_aa: CASSIPGQTGANVLTF; cdr3_nt: TGTGCCAGTAGTATCCCAGGACAAACCGGGGCCAACGTCCTGACTTTC
j_call: TRBJ2-5; v_call: TRBV12-5; d_call: TRBD1; clone_size: .; cdr3_aa: CASGATGGFQETQYF; cdr3_nt: TGTGCTAGTGGTGCGACAGGGGGATTTCAAGAGACCCAGTACTTC
j_call: TRBJ1-2; v_call: TRBV6-1; d_call: .; clone_size: .; cdr3_aa: CATHFTTGSLRHGYTF; cdr3_nt: TGTGCCACCCACTTTACTACAGGGAGTTTGAGGCATGGCTACACCTTC
j_call: TRBJ2-3; v_call: TRBV20-1; d_call: TRBD2; clone_size: .; cdr3_aa: CSARDYGTSGTDTQYF; cdr3_nt: TGCAGTGCTAGAGATTACGGGACTAGCGGCACAGATACGCAGTATTTT